A single T cell receptor beta chain is shown here with its context. Its antigen is unknown. Per-base qualities were not stored, and no clone one base away is much larger. This sample was taken from a study of blood T cells in healthy people across ages (dated by TCRdb to the mid-2010s). General notes on the study: In model experiments, template switching captured roughly one uniquely barcoded TCR beta cDNA molecule for every two T cells. The study analyzed two additional independent replicas of 1 million unique cDNA reads from the same blood draw for two donors, one aged 18 to 30 and one aged 80 or older. The donors were split into four age groups: young (average 16 years), middle-aged (around 40), aged (roughly 65) and long-lived (under 90). Using deep sequencing normalized with unique cDNA molecular identifiers, the study measured how TCR beta repertoire diversity changes with age.

Libraries were prepared through 5' RACE. For sequencing, an Illumina HiSeq 2500 was employed. A second PCR of roughly 7 to 11 cycles was run with a J-beta primer mix and a sample-barcoded 5' primer. A template-switch 5' adaptor carrying 12 random nucleotides introduced a unique molecular identifier onto each TCR beta cDNA molecule. Each sample yielded at least 3 million CDR3-containing paired-end reads. First-strand cDNA was synthesized from all RNA with the Mint cDNA synthesis kit, primed by a TRBC-specific oligonucleotide. After uracil-DNA glycosylase treatment, a first 18-cycle PCR used universal primers M1SS and BC2_uni_R on all cDNA. Regarding the original processing steps: For normalization, 1 million high-quality reads, each with a distinct molecular identifier, were randomly selected from each sample. Instead of being binned into consensus sequences, reads with shared molecular identifiers were discarded. MiTCR, set to a Q25 quality threshold and the strictest error-elimination algorithm, was used for CDR3 identification, clonotype clustering and error correction. A nonparametric unseen species model using Euler transformation provided a lower-bound estimate of total TCR beta diversity. Using fastp at Q25 and MiXCR, TCRdb reprocessed the public reads and kept productive beta chains. A single entry per CDR3 protein holds the most common genes and DNA from its merged rows. TCRdb assigned the V and J calls; the authors' analysis was not used. Recorded for this sample are around 520,000 distinct CDR3 sequences; approximately 26% of them occurred a single time. Over 3.5% of the sample lies in the top ten.

Here is what the overall study found, with its caveats: Compared with the aged group, the long-lived group had more naive CD4+ T cells, fewer expanded clones and increased TCR diversity, suggesting age selection. There was a strong correlation between observed TCR beta diversity and the percentage of naive T cells measured by flow cytometry. As age increased, observed TCR beta diversity per million T cells dropped in a roughly linear way, and a significant reduction was already evident by age about 40. Because the CMV infection status of the donors was unknown, age-related changes in expanded clonotypes may potentially have been confounded. Estimates of total diversity from one million sequenced T cells were regarded as lower bounds and underestimates. Because profiling used bulk unsorted PBMCs, naive and antigen-experienced compartments could not be compared conclusively.

Its CDR3 holds 15 amino acids, cysteine through phenylalanine. CDR3 DNA only is kept here, 45 bases in frame from base 1. Sequences SGHDN (CDR1) and FVKESK (CDR2) are obtained from the germline V gene. Trimming at the junction amounts to 3 bases on V and 7 bases on J, and the germline ends lie 18 bases apart. The donors were under 40 Caucasian individuals from Russia, aged roughly 6 to 90 years, who were systemically healthy. Each donor gave approximately 9.3 milliliters of peripheral blood, collected into EDTA-treated Vacutainer tubes. Ficoll-Paque density-gradient centrifugation was used to isolate PBMCs, with at least 7 million per sample. Total RNA was extracted from PBMCs with Trizol reagent, with at least 5 micrograms obtained per sample. The percentages of naive CD45RAhigh/CD27high T cells were determined by flow cytometry on a PBMC aliquot from every donor. These data were likewise used in another study, on T cells of mothers and their children. The second paper further reports: Nine systemically healthy Caucasian individuals, comprising three mothers and their six children, were included as donors. cDNA synthesis consumed the entire amount of extracted RNA, loaded at approximately 1.6 ug RNA in each 15 ul reaction. In the second PCR, the M1S primer added sample barcodes and 2-4 random nucleotides. Each mother yielded over 8 million TCR beta CDR3 reads and each child 2.5 million to 3 million reads. TCR recombination output is similarly shaped by thymic selection in related and unrelated pairs, with a minor effect exerted by inherited differences. Normalized repertoire overlap in related mother-child pairs was always slightly higher than in unrelated mother-child pairs, but the difference was never significant. No persistent microchimeric T cell clones were detected, at a sensitivity of roughly 99 clones per million clonotypes. To look for features that set related mother-child pairs apart from unrelated individuals, the researchers ran deep NGS to compare the TCR beta repertoires of mothers and children. Mothers averaged approximately 40 +/- 4 years of age and children averaged approximately 11 +/- 4 years. After adapters were ligated using NEBNext reagents, the libraries underwent 100+100 nt paired-end sequencing on an Illumina HiSeq 2000. To avoid cross-contamination, the mother libraries and the child libraries were prepared a month apart and sequenced in separate runs. For each donor, somewhere between about 450,000 and 2,200,000 distinct TCR beta clonotypes were identified. Naive TCR beta clonotypes were estimated from low-frequency clonotypes matched to each donor's FACS-determined naive share, without sorting.

Material for sequencing was blood. This receptor was obtained from a boy younger than 10 in good health. Recombination linked TRBV14 to TRBJ1-2; TRBD1 is a possible D gene, resting on 5 matching bases. The sequenced DNA: TGTGCCAGCAGCCAGCAACAGGCCTTGTTTGGTGGCTACACCTTC. Protein translation: CASSQQQALFGGYTF.